Each of the 30 T cell receptor beta chains below was sequenced from the same sample in a study of shared clonotypes between healthy human individuals. The data were produced by immunoSEQ multiplex PCR, yet TCRdb's version contains in-frame clones alone and is incomplete. Of 2 million to 2.5 million clones listed, more than 80% are singletons. Sequencing input: naive CD4+ T cells from PBMCs. Noted subset: CD45RA+ positively selected. These receptors originate from a man younger than 35 in good health. Some clones in this sample may be carry-over from other donors' samples.

This rearrangement joins TRBV28 to TRBJ1-2; weak D call: TRBD1 (5 bases). This CDR3 has 11 amino acids. V gave up 10 bases and J gave up 5 bases, with 11 bases separating them. Germline CDR1 is MDHEN and CDR2 is SYDVKM. CDR3 nucleotide sequence: TGTGCCACAGGGAGCGAGTATGGCTACACCTTC. It specifies CATGSEYGYTF.

J is TRBJ2-7 and V is TRBV29-1; no firm D call. The CDR3 contains 15 residues. Germline V gives CDR1 SQVTM, CDR2 ANQGSEA. V shed 2 bases and J shed 0 bases, with 14 bases lying between them. CDR3 DNA: TGCAGCGTTGAACTGGCGACCAGCAGCTCCTACGAGCAGTACTTC. Protein sequence: CSVELATSSSYEQYF.

V gene TRBV13 combines with J gene TRBJ2-3; TRBD2 agrees at 16 bases. The CDR3 is made up of 18 amino acids. The J segment lost 0 bases and the V segment lost 4 bases, leaving 4 bases of the junction unmatched. Germline V gene lookup returns CDR1 PRHDT and CDR2 FYEKMQ (reference sequence). As DNA, the CDR3 is TGTGCCAGCAGCTCGGGACTAGCGGGAGGGCGAAGCACAGATACGCAGTATTTT. Translating it yields CASSSGLAGGRSTDTQYF.

The chain links TRBV2 to TRBJ1-1; perhaps TRBD1 as D (5 bases). V lost 2 bases, J lost 2 bases, and 12 bases lay in between. The CDR3 has 15 amino acids. CDR1 is SNHLY, CDR2 FYNNEI, per germline. The CDR3 DNA reads as TGTGCCAGCAGTGAAACGGGGACCAAAAACACTGAAGCTTTCTTT. Protein product: CASSETGTKNTEAFF.

This sequence joins TRBV20-1 and TRBJ2-1; possible D gene TRBD1, 5 bases. There are 11 residues in the CDR3. Trimming stripped 3 bases from V and 6 bases from J, with 6 bases between. Germline assignment: CDR1 DFQATT and CDR2 SNEGSKA (reference sequence). This CDR3 reads CSASTGNEQFF. The CDR3 DNA sequence: TGCAGTGCTAGTACAGGCAATGAGCAGTTCTTC.

The chain uses TRBV7-9 and TRBJ2-5; tentative D call: TRBD2 (6 bases). This CDR3 region has 15 residues. Germline CDR1 reads SEHNR; CDR2 reads FQNEAQ (reference sequence). The V gene lost 0 bases and the J gene lost 0 bases, with 8 bases spanning the gap. The CDR3 region has the DNA TGTGCCAGCAGCTTAGCTAGCGGCCACCAAGAGACCCAGTACTTC. Amino acids: CASSLASGHQETQYF. Together with reference TRBV7-9 and TRBJ2-5, the CDR3 gives the full variable domain: DTGVSQNPRHKITKRGQNVTFRCDPISEHNRLYWYRQTLGQGPEFLTYFQNEAQLEKSRLLSDRFSAERPKGSFSTLEIQRTEQGDSAMYLCASSLASGHQETQYFGPGTRLLVL.

The rearrangement uses TRBV7-6 and TRBJ2-7; D is perhaps TRBD1 (5 bases). The CDR3 consists of 16 residues. Trimming shortened V by 3 bases and J by 2 bases, and 17 bases separated the two germline ends. Germline V gene sequence: CDR1 SGHVS, CDR2 FNYEAQ. Here the CDR3 reads CASSLLTATPTYEQYF. The DNA for the CDR3 is TGTGCCAGCAGCTTGCTGACAGCGACCCCAACCTACGAGCAGTACTTC.

In this sample, this clone turned up a few times. The genes are TRBV19 and TRBJ1-5; D ambiguous. CDR3 length equals 16 residues. Germline CDR1 reads LNHDA; CDR2 reads SQIVND (reference sequence). The germline V and J ends were trimmed by 6 bases and 2 bases, with 17 bases remaining between them. The CDR3 DNA follows: TGTGCCAGTAGCCAAAGACTGGGAAGGGGCAATCAGCCCCAGCATTTT. Its protein product is CASSQRLGRGNQPQHF.

Concerning this clone itself: Other DNA sequences in this specimen translate into the identical CDR3. This chain links TRBV7-3 with TRBJ2-1; TRBD2 matches 11 bases. V gave up 2 bases and J gave up 10 bases; unmatched junction bases: 1. CDR1 and CDR2 (germline): SGHTA, FQGTGA. This CDR3 is built from 13 residues. The CDR3 DNA follows: TGTGCCAGCAGCTTACTAGCGGGAGGCGAGCAGTTCTTC. It is translated as CASSLLAGGEQFF.

The V and J genes are TRBV5-1 and TRBJ2-3; 7 nucleotides line up with TRBD2. With V trimmed by 7 bases and J by 2 bases, 10 bases remained unmatched. The CDR3 extends over 15 amino acids. Germline V lookup: CDR1 SGHRS, CDR2 YFSETQ. The CDR3 DNA is TGCGCCAGCCACCGGTCGGCGGGAGACACAGATACGCAGTATTTT. It yields the protein CASHRSAGDTDTQYF. The whole variable domain, remainder taken from reference TRBV5-1 and TRBJ2-3, is KAGVTQTPRYLIKTRGQQVTLSCSPISGHRSVSWYQQTPGQGLQFLFEYFSETQRNKGNFPGRFSGRQFSNSRSEMNVSTLELGDSALYLCASHRSAGDTDTQYFGPGTRLTVL.

The chain recombines TRBV18 with TRBJ2-2; possible D gene TRBD2, 5 bases. Deletions cut 1 base from V and 1 base from J, with 7 bases between. CDR3 size: 15 residues. The germline CDR1 and CDR2 sequences are KGHSH and LQKENI. The chain's CDR3 is CASSPLALNTGELFF. The CDR3 DNA reads TGTGCCAGCTCACCACTAGCGCTGAACACCGGGGAGCTGTTTTTT.

This sequence joins TRBV6-5 and TRBJ2-2; D possibly matches TRBD1 or TRBD2 (5 bases each). Per the germline V gene, CDR1 is MNHEY and CDR2 is SVGAGI. The V and J ends lost 6 bases and 4 bases respectively, with 12 bases between them. This CDR3 is built from 14 residues. The CDR3 loop reads CASSLGRLTGELFF. CDR3 DNA sequence: TGTGCCAGCAGCCTGGGACGGCTCACCGGGGAGCTGTTTTTT.

The chain combines TRBV28 with TRBJ2-3; no definite D call. This CDR3 region has 11 residues. The germline CDR1 and CDR2 sequences are MDHEN and SYDVKM. Trimming stripped 7 bases from V and 3 bases from J, with 5 bases between. The CDR3 bases are TGTGCCAGCATTCAGACAGATACGCAGTATTTT. It translates to CASIQTDTQYF.

This chain links TRBV5-5 with TRBJ2-3; D not certain. The CDR3 is 13 residues long. Trimming shortened V by 2 bases and J by 1 base, and 5 bases separated the two germline ends. CDR1 and CDR2 from the germline V gene are SGHKS and YYEKEE (reference sequence). The CDR3: CASSFLGTDTQYF. CDR3 DNA: TGTGCCAGCAGCTTCCTGGGCACAGATACGCAGTATTTT.

The chain carries TRBV11-2 and TRBJ2-7, with D possibly TRBD1 on 6 matching bases. There are 14 residues in the CDR3. Germline CDR1 SGHAT, CDR2 FQNNGV. Trimming left V 1 base short and J 5 bases short, with 12 bases between. The CDR3 DNA is TGTGCCAGCAGCTTAGGGGTCAGGGGCCACGAGCAGTACTTC. Translated: CASSLGVRGHEQYF.

The CDR3 DNA follows: TGTGCCAGCAGTGAAGCGCTAAGGGACAGGGGGCGGAAGGGCTACACCTTC. This encodes CASSEALRDRGRKGYTF. The chain joins TRBV6-1 to TRBJ1-2, with TRBD1 matching 12 bases. The CDR3 has 17 amino acids. Germline CDR1 is MNHNS and CDR2 is SASEGT. V lost 0 bases and J lost 8; bases outside the gene matches: 10.

V usage is TRBV7-2 and J usage is TRBJ2-6, with no clear D. Germline CDR1 SGHTA, CDR2 FQGNSA. V was pared by 5 bases and J by 4 bases, with 9 bases between. This CDR3 is built from 14 residues. CDR3 amino acids: CASSLDPGANVLTF. The CDR3, as DNA: TGTGCCAGCAGCCTCGACCCCGGGGCCAACGTCCTGACTTTC. Together with reference TRBV7-2 and TRBJ2-6, the CDR3 gives the full variable domain: GAGVSQSPSNKVTEKGKDVELRCDPISGHTALYWYRQSLGQGLEFLIYFQGNSAPDKSGLPSDRFSAERTGGSVSTLTIQRTQQEDSAVYLCASSLDPGANVLTFGAGSRLTVL.

The genes are TRBV30 and TRBJ2-5, with a possible D match to TRBD2 (6 bases). CDR3 size: 15 residues. The V gene's germline CDR1 is GTSNPN and CDR2 SVGIG (reference sequence). Trimming took off 0 bases at V and 5 bases at J, with 16 bases between the two ends. The CDR3 sequence is CAWSVSSVRAETQYF. DNA for the CDR3: TGTGCCTGGAGTGTGTCTAGCGTAAGGGCGGAGACCCAGTACTTC.

J is TRBJ2-3 and V is TRBV11-2, with a tentative D call TRBD2 (5 bases). The CDR3 is 16 amino acids. V lost 1 base and J 0 bases, leaving 11 bases between the germline ends. Germline V gives CDR1 SGHAT, CDR2 FQNNGV. The CDR3 here is CASSLVVGGSTDTQYF. DNA of the CDR3: TGTGCCAGCAGCTTAGTAGTCGGAGGCAGCACAGATACGCAGTATTTT.

The rearrangement uses TRBV30 and TRBJ2-1; a possible D gene is TRBD2 (6 bases). The CDR3 runs 14 residues. Germline V CDR1 and CDR2: GTSNPN, SVGIG (reference sequence). V was cut by 0 bases and J by 4 bases, with 10 bases left in between. This chain's CDR3 is CAWSVLRGYNEQFF. The CDR3 nucleotides read TGTGCCTGGAGTGTACTGCGGGGATACAATGAGCAGTTCTTC.

This clone was observed once. J is TRBJ2-3 and V is TRBV6-5; D is undetermined. The CDR3 extends over 13 amino acids. The V gene lost 6 bases and the J gene lost 7 bases, with 14 bases spanning the gap. Germline CDR1 MNHEY, CDR2 SVGAGI. The CDR3, as DNA: TGTGCCAGCAGCACCCGGGTAGTGCATACGCAGTATTTT. The encoded protein is CASSTRVVHTQYF.

The J gene is TRBJ2-7, the V gene TRBV28; D may be TRBD2 (7 bases). This CDR3 has 13 amino acids. CDR1 and CDR2 (germline): MDHEN, SYDVKM. V was trimmed by 5 bases and J by 4 bases, leaving 12 bases between them. CDR3 protein: CASSRGGIYEQYF. Here the CDR3 DNA reads TGTGCCAGCAGTCGCGGGGGCATATACGAGCAGTACTTC.

The chain is built from TRBV4-2 and TRBJ1-2; possibly TRBD1 for D (5 bases). The CDR3 runs 13 residues. Germline assignment: CDR1 LGHNA and CDR2 YNFKEQ. Trimming removed 1 base from V and 8 bases from J, with 11 bases in between. The CDR3 region has the DNA TGTGCCAGCAGCCAAGGGCGGGACGGCGGCTACACCTTC. Translation: CASSQGRDGGYTF.

This chain joins TRBV5-4 and TRBJ2-3; the D is unclear. Germline V gene lookup returns CDR1 SGHNT and CDR2 YYREEE (reference sequence). The germline V and J ends were trimmed by 10 bases and 2 bases, with 11 bases remaining between them. The CDR3 runs to 12 residues. The CDR3 protein is CAARGNTDTQYF. The CDR3 DNA reads as TGTGCCGCCAGAGGAAACACAGATACGCAGTATTTT.

The chain has TRBV30 and TRBJ2-4; a possible D gene is TRBD2 (5 bases). Germline V gives CDR1 GTSNPN, CDR2 SVGIG (reference sequence). The CDR3 sequence is 11 residues long. Trimming pared 2 bases from V and 8 bases from J, leaving 7 bases between. CDR3 residues: CAWSNGDIQYF. The CDR3 DNA is TGTGCCTGGAGTAACGGGGACATTCAGTACTTC.

The chain couples TRBV7-9 to TRBJ1-5; possibly TRBD1 for D (6 bases). V was trimmed by 5 bases and J by 8 bases, leaving 10 bases between them. This CDR3 contains 12 residues. Germline CDR1 is SEHNR and CDR2 is FQNEAQ (reference sequence). The CDR3 DNA reads as TGTGCCAGCAGCCCCGAGGGGGAGCCCCAGCATTTT. It encodes CASSPEGEPQHF.

The chain is built from TRBV28 and TRBJ1-2, with 9 positions matching TRBD1. V lost 8 bases to trimming and J lost 9 bases; unmatched junction nucleotides: 13. This CDR3 has 14 amino acids. Germline V lookup: CDR1 MDHEN, CDR2 SYDVKM. CDR3 residues: CASRDGTGPFRYTF. DNA for the CDR3: TGTGCCAGCCGTGACGGGACAGGGCCCTTCCGCTACACCTTC.

This clone was detected only once. This rearrangement joins TRBV5-1 to TRBJ2-5; 14 bases are a match to TRBD2. Unmatched junction bases numbered 5, after V lost 2 bases and J lost 5 bases. The CDR3 has 16 amino acids. Looked up from germline, CDR1 is SGHRS and CDR2 is YFSETQ. The CDR3 protein is CASSFGTSGSWETQYF. DNA for the CDR3: TGCGCCAGCAGCTTTGGGACTAGCGGGAGTTGGGAGACCCAGTACTTC.

Turning to this clone: The sample has other DNA sequences that encode this CDR3 too. The rearrangement links TRBV5-1 to TRBJ2-1; D gene unclear. V lost 2 bases to trimming and J lost 3 bases, with 6 bases between them. The CDR3 covers 13 residues. Germline V CDR1 and CDR2: SGHRS, YFSETQ. The CDR3 protein is CASSLDSYNEQFF. CDR3 nucleotides: TGCGCCAGCAGCTTAGATAGCTACAATGAGCAGTTCTTC.

V and J are TRBV28 and TRBJ1-4; 10 bases are shared with TRBD1. Germline loops: CDR1 MDHEN, CDR2 SYDVKM. The CDR3 loop spans 15 amino acids. The junction had 3 bases not matched to a gene; V was cut back by 2 bases and J by 6 bases. CDR3 in amino acids: CASSLGGTGDEKLFF. The CDR3 DNA is TGTGCCAGCAGTTTAGGCGGGACAGGGGATGAAAAACTGTTTTTT.